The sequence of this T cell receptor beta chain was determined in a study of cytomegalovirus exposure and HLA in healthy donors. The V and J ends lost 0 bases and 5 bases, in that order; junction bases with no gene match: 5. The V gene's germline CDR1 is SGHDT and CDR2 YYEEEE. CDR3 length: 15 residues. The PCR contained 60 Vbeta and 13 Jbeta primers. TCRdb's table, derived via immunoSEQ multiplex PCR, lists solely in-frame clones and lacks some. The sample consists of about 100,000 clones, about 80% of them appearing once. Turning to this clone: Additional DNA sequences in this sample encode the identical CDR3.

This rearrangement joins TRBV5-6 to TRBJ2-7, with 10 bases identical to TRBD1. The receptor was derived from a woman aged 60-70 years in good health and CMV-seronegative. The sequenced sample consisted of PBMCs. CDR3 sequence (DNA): TGTGCCAGCAGCTTGGCTGGGACAGGGGACCACGAGCAGTACTTC. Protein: CASSLAGTGDHEQYF.